These 18 T cell receptor beta chains were sequenced from one sample in a study of CD8 T cells in ankylosing spondylitis. Study-wide findings and caveats: A TCR beta motif of 8 or 9 highly homologous variants appeared characteristic of ankylosing spondylitis blood.

No antigen has been identified for these receptors. Each CDR3 protein gets one entry after TCRdb re-called the 5' RACE reads with MiXCR. The sample lists around 490,000 distinct CDR3 sequences, 5.3% occurring once. Sample: blood, either unsorted or a sorted T cell fraction (not recorded which). These receptor sequences come from a male donor with ankylosing spondylitis.

This clonotype was observed many times. The chain combines TRBV5-1 with TRBJ2-1; TRBD2 agrees at 8 bases. Unmatched junction bases numbered 4, after V lost 2 bases and J lost 0 bases. This CDR3 comprises 16 residues. CDR1 and CDR2 (germline): SGHRS, YFSETQ. CDR3 DNA sequence: TGCGCCAGCAGCTTTAATCTAGCGGGCTCCTACAATGAGCAGTTCTTC. It encodes CASSFNLAGSYNEQFF.

This clonotype was counted between two and nine times. The chain links TRBV18 to TRBJ1-1; 7 nucleotides agree with TRBD1. The ends lost 6 bases at V and 8 bases at J; junction bases unmatched: 12. The germline CDR1 and CDR2 sequences are KGHSH and LQKENI. The CDR3 runs to 14 residues. The CDR3, as DNA: TGTGCCAGCTCCCTACTGACAGGGAGTCACGAAGCTTTCTTT. Translating gives CASSLLTGSHEAFF. The full variable domain, in which reference TRBV18 and TRBJ1-1 provide the parts outside the CDR3, is NAGVMQNPRHLVRRRGQEARLRCSPMKGHSHVYWYRQLPEEGLKFMVYLQKENIIDESGMPKERFSAEFPKEGPSILRIQQVVRGDSAAYFCASSLLTGSHEAFFGQGTRLTVV.

The chain couples TRBV12-5 to TRBJ1-1, with D possibly being TRBD1 (5 bases). V was clipped by 7 bases and J by 0 bases, with 9 bases between them. This CDR3 spans 13 amino acids. Germline CDR1 LGHNT, CDR2 FRNRAP. CDR3: CASAGTLNTEAFF. The CDR3 DNA reads TGTGCTAGTGCTGGGACGCTGAACACTGAAGCTTTCTTT.

V usage is TRBV6-2 or TRBV6-3 and J usage is TRBJ1-2, with 11 bases lining up with TRBD1. The CDR3 is 15 residues long. The trim removed 0 bases at V and 6 bases at J, leaving 3 bases unmatched. The germline CDR1 and CDR2 sequences are MNHEY and SVGEGT. CDR3 bases: TGTGCCAGCAGTTACTCGAGGACAGGGGGCCATGGCTACACCTTC. Its protein is CASSYSRTGGHGYTF.

This clonotype was counted many times. The chain carries TRBV20-1 and TRBJ2-3; D not certain. The germline V and J ends were trimmed by 1 base and 0 bases, with 2 bases remaining between them. The CDR3 has 12 amino acids. CDR1 and CDR2 from the germline V gene are DFQATT and SNEGSKA (reference sequence). The DNA for the CDR3 is TGCAGTGCTAGAGTTAGCACAGATACGCAGTATTTT. This encodes CSARVSTDTQYF.

This chain connects TRBV20-1 to TRBJ1-4; D is unclear. The CDR3 consists of 14 residues. The V and J ends lost 1 base and 4 bases respectively, with 10 bases between them. Germline CDR1 is DFQATT and CDR2 is SNEGSKA (reference sequence). CDR3: CSARVTSVNEKLFF. DNA of the CDR3: TGCAGTGCTAGAGTTACAAGCGTTAATGAAAAACTGTTTTTT.

In this sample, this clonotype turned up many times. The V and J genes are TRBV20-1 and TRBJ2-7, with 7 bases identical to TRBD1. This CDR3 has 12 amino acids. The V gene's germline CDR1 is DFQATT and CDR2 SNEGSKA (reference sequence). V was clipped by 7 bases and J by 4 bases; unmatched bases: 7. CDR3 region: CSGTGVGYEQYF. The CDR3, as DNA: TGCAGTGGAACAGGGGTAGGTTACGAGCAGTACTTC.

At least ten counts were recorded for this clonotype. V and J are TRBV12-3 or TRBV12-4 and TRBJ1-1; 9 positions match TRBD1. The CDR3 runs 15 residues. The J segment lost 4 bases and the V segment lost 8 bases, leaving 11 bases of the junction unmatched. Here the CDR3 DNA reads TGTGCCAGCGTTAGGAGGACAGGGGAGTTCACTGAAGCTTTCTTT. Translation gives CASVRRTGEFTEAFF.

This chain links TRBV4-2 with TRBJ2-2; D gene unclear. This CDR3 is built from 14 residues. From germline, CDR1 is LGHNA and CDR2 YNFKEQ. V was clipped by 4 bases and J by 7 bases, with 13 bases between them. The CDR3 DNA is TGTGCCAGCAGCCCAGAGAACCAAAGCGGGGAGCTGTTTTTT. Translation gives CASSPENQSGELFF.

Note on this clonotype: A read error may produce the germline difference seen at one junction end. The chain has TRBV7-2 and TRBJ2-4; the D gene is possibly TRBD1 (5 bases). The CDR3 totals 13 residues. Germline CDR1 reads SGHTA; CDR2 reads FQGNSA. Here the CDR3 reads CASSLGFGASLDF. The CDR3 DNA reads as TGTGCCAGCAGCTTAGGCTTTGGGGCGAGCCTGGACTTC.

This clonotype was recorded a few times. This chain joins TRBV28 and TRBJ2-3, with a tentative D call TRBD2 (5 bases). V dropped 4 bases and J dropped 2 bases, with 13 bases sitting between them. CDR3 length: 15 amino acids. From germline, CDR1 is MDHEN and CDR2 SYDVKM. The CDR3, as DNA: TGTGCCAGCAGTTCTCGGACTCCTGCCACAGATACGCAGTATTTT. It encodes CASSSRTPATDTQYF.

In its sample, this clonotype was seen many times. The chain combines TRBV11-2 with TRBJ2-5; D perhaps matches TRBD2 (6 bases). Germline assignment: CDR1 SGHAT and CDR2 FQNNGV. With 4 bases removed from V and 5 bases from J, the gap between germline ends came to 20 bases. The CDR3 length is 16 residues. CDR3 nucleotides: TGTGCCAGCAGCTCCTCGGGACTCTCGGCGACGGAGACCCAGTACTTC. It yields the protein CASSSSGLSATETQYF.

This clonotype was counted ten times or more. The rearrangement uses TRBV5-6 and TRBJ2-2, with no clear D. This CDR3 is 11 amino acids long. Trimming took off 1 base at V and 7 bases at J, with 2 bases between the two ends. The germline V gene has CDR1 SGHDT and CDR2 YYEEEE. The CDR3 is CASSLNGELFF. Written as DNA, the CDR3 is TGTGCCAGCAGCTTGAACGGGGAGCTGTTTTTT.

This clonotype was seen ten or more times. The gene calls are TRBV2 and TRBJ1-1; weak D call: TRBD1 (6 bases). V gave up 8 bases and J gave up 0 bases, with 10 bases separating them. Germline V gene lookup returns CDR1 SNHLY and CDR2 FYNNEI. The CDR3 length is 13 residues. The CDR3 bases are TGTGCCAGCGTCAAGGGGGTGAACACTGAAGCTTTCTTT. Protein product: CASVKGVNTEAFF.

This clonotype came up many times. The gene calls are TRBV7-2 and TRBJ1-6; D gene ambiguous. Germline V lookup: CDR1 SGHTA, CDR2 FQGNSA. The CDR3 has 12 residues. Trimming took 2 bases from V and 9 from J, leaving 5 bases between them. CDR3: CASSLIFSPLHF. For the CDR3, the DNA is TGTGCCAGCAGCTTAATATTTTCACCCCTCCACTTT.

This clonotype was observed at least ten times. This chain uses TRBV12-3 or TRBV12-4 with TRBJ2-1, with 9 positions matching TRBD2. The V segment lost 6 bases and the J segment 8 bases; nucleotides outside the gene matches: 14. The CDR3 contains 16 residues. The CDR3 DNA sequence: TGTGCCAGCAGGCGCGGCGGGAGGGCCTCCCCCGATGAGCAGTTCTTC. Encoded protein: CASRRGGRASPDEQFF.

This clonotype was picked up many times. The gene calls are TRBV28 and TRBJ1-1, with D possibly matching TRBD1 (5 bases). Trimming took off 6 bases at V and 6 bases at J, with 17 bases between the two ends. Germline-derived CDR1 and CDR2 are MDHEN and SYDVKM. The CDR3 runs 14 residues. CDR3 protein: CASSLGHAEAEAFF. The CDR3 coding sequence is TGTGCCAGCAGCCTTGGACATGCTGAGGCTGAAGCTTTCTTT.

This clonotype appeared many times. The rearrangement links TRBV20-1 to TRBJ2-7; maybe TRBD1 (5 bases). CDR3 length: 14 residues. Per germline, CDR1 DFQATT and CDR2 SNEGSKA (reference sequence). The V end was cut by 3 bases, the J end by 3 bases, with 15 bases between. The CDR3 loop reads CSARLPAGFYEQYF. Written as DNA, the CDR3 is TGCAGTGCTAGGCTACCTGCAGGGTTCTACGAGCAGTACTTC.